This T cell receptor beta chain was found in a study of vaccination and CD4 T cells after COVID-19 (dated by TCRdb to between 2021 and 2024). About the full investigation: SARS-CoV-2 positivity had been established in the convalescent patients by nasal swab PCR, and mild disease was recorded in roughly 10 of these patients and severe disease in one. In 10 COVID-19 convalescent patients and a few infection-naive healthy vaccine recipients, researchers compared the spike-specific CD4+ TCR repertoire from before mRNA vaccination with the repertoire from after. Six males and four females were included in the convalescent cohort, with two Hispanic individuals, seven Caucasians, two Asians and one multiracial person represented. Post-COVID blood samples were collected from convalescent patients a median of roughly 100 days after diagnosis, with a range of roughly 30 to 161 days. Participants got two doses of the Pfizer-BioNTech BNT162b2 vaccine (n=8) or two doses of the Moderna mRNA-1273 vaccine (n=2). Post-vaccine blood samples were collected a median of about 72 days after the second vaccine dose, ranging from about 13 to 241 days. Overlapping spike peptide pools from SARS-CoV-2 and from the common cold coronaviruses HCoV-NL63, HCoV-OC43 and HCoV-229E were used as culture stimuli. As controls, cultures received a CEFX viral epitope pool (the positive control), an HIV-1 Nef peptide pool (the negative control), or no peptide at all.

The treatment or condition label corresponds to: roughly ten-day PBMC culture with coronavirus spike peptide pools or control peptides (ViraFEST assay). The ViraFEST assay, used in the study, expanded antigen-specific T cells with peptide pools and then identified the expanded clonotypes through TCR sequencing. The convalescent patients' positive SARS-CoV-2 PCR tests were from March to December 2020, which was before the Alpha, Beta and Delta variants emerged in the United States. Each well held about 1.8 million PBMCs cultured with 9 to 10 ug/ml peptide pools in IMDM containing roughly 4.7% human AB serum and roughly 9.3 IU/ml IL-2. On days 3 and 7, half of the culture medium was replaced with fresh IL-2-containing medium. After 10 days of culture, CD4+ T cells were isolated by negative selection with the EasySep CD4+ T cell isolation kit. Ficoll-Paque Plus gradient centrifugation was used to isolate PBMCs from whole blood, and the isolated PBMCs were then either used fresh or cryopreserved at -140C. Each culture condition was generally run in triplicate wells.

Library preparation used PCR. DNA from cultured CD4+ T cells was subjected to TCR sequencing with the Oncomine TCR Beta short-read assay at the Johns Hopkins FTIC core. The QIAamp micro DNA kit was used to extract genomic DNA from the cultured CD4+ T cells. Oncomine TCR Beta libraries from cultured CD4+ T cells were pooled using unique dual indexes and sequenced on an Illumina iSeq 100. For the original study's pipeline: Non-productive sequences were removed, and CDR3s that did not start with C, did not end with F or W, or were shorter than 7 amino acids were discarded. Antigen-specific clonotypes were identified using the MANAFEST web application through comparison of peptide-stimulated wells with reference and other culture wells. An FDR below 0.05, an odds ratio above 5, and a productive frequency above 0.1% in at least two of three replicate wells were required for clones to be considered positive. Cross-reactive clonotypes were defined as significantly expanded in both SARS-CoV-2 spike wells and at least one common cold coronavirus spike condition. CDR3 homology was assessed with Levenshtein distances (stringdist) and unrooted phylogenetic trees (ape) in R version 3.6.1. Clones were called with MiXCR by TCRdb after fastp trimmed the public reads at Q25, and only in-frame beta chains were retained. Every CDR3 protein is listed once, alongside the most common genes and DNA of its rows. The V and J calls and clone size come from TCRdb's table, not from the authors' own analysis. The sample table lists 3,900 or so distinct CDR3 sequences, less than 20% of them with a count of one. The ten most abundant clones make up 15% to 20% of the sample.

In this sample, this clonotype turned up a few times. Its binding antigen is unknown. The record has no base qualities; no much larger clone is one base away. What the work shows at the level of the full study, not this receptor alone: The median number of SARS-CoV-2-reactive clonotypes rose from 20 to 25 after infection to some 40 after vaccination, but the change was not significant. Only a relatively small number of convalescent patients were included in the study, and early timepoints following natural infection were not analyzed. Of the vaccine-specific clones in convalescent patients, 304 of 307, or nearly all, reacted only to SARS-CoV-2 spike and did not cross-react with common cold coronaviruses. In convalescent patients, a median about 86% of post-vaccine SARS-CoV-2-reactive clones were detected only after vaccination, suggesting vaccine-specific priming.

Reading the germline V gene gives CDR1 SGHNT and CDR2 YENEEA. Measured from the cysteine to the phenylalanine, the CDR3 is 12 residues long. The read is trimmed to its CDR3 DNA, 36 bases read in frame from base 1. V loses 8 bases of germline sequence and J loses 5 bases, and the interval between the two ends is 13 bases. The sequencing input was CD4+ T cells from blood, cultured in vitro. The receptor's source is a human donor who had recovered from COVID-19. The chain is assembled from TRBV11-3 and TRBJ2-7; the D gene assignment is ambiguous. The CDR3 loop reads CASGVAKDEQYF. The bases read TGTGCCAGCGGGGTAGCCAAGGACGAGCAGTACTTC.